This T cell receptor beta chain was profiled in a study of blood T cell repertoires in COVID-19. For the study at large: Samples taken during acute and convalescent COVID-19 were collected in the United States, Italy and Spain. T cells, B-cell-depleted T cells, or PBMCs provided the cDNA or gDNA that served as material.

Original methodology: Scientists estimated how many nucleated cells there were by amplifying reference gene primers. Assay used: immunoSEQ multiplex PCR; TCRdb lists only in-frame clones, some missing. That table furnishes V, J and clone size, whereas the DNA furnished D and trimming. The table records a few hundred thousand clones, around 90% of them present only once. This CDR3 spans 14 amino acids. CDR1 and CDR2 from the germline V gene are SGDLS and YYNGEE. V was cut by 0 bases and J by 5 bases, with 12 bases left in between. This clone was detected once. Other DNA sequences from this sample encode an identical CDR3 as well.

This chain links TRBV9 with TRBJ2-7, with a possible D match to TRBD1 (6 bases). The sample was peripheral blood. The TCR originated in a man between 60 and 75 years old with acute or convalescent COVID-19. CDR3 sequence reads: CASSVGGGEDEQYF. In DNA, the CDR3 is TGTGCCAGCAGCGTAGGAGGGGGAGAGGACGAGCAGTACTTC.